This is a list of T cell receptor beta chains from one sample in a study of T cell changes during pregnancy in multiple sclerosis. Clones were read by immunoSEQ multiplex PCR, and TCRdb kept only the in-frame ones, dropping some. The sample lists tens of thousands of clones, 91% occurring once. The specimen was peripheral blood, collected after pregnancy. Source of these receptors: a female donor in good health, enrolled as a control in a pregnancy study. CDR3s include the opening cysteine and the closing phenylalanine or tryptophan. A D gene is named only where the DNA matches it firmly. Some rows mark clone size as missing; the rest say once, few, many or name a class of expanded clone.

size	D	J	V	DNA	CDR3
once	NA	TRBJ1-1	TRBV5-1	TGCGCCAGCAGCTTGGGTGGGGGCTGGACTGAAGCTTTCTTT	CASSLGGGWTEAFF
NA	NA	TRBJ1-4	TRBV4-1	TGCGCCAGCAGCCCTACAGGGTATTTGAGTGAAAAACTGTTTTTT	CASSPTGYLSEKLFF
NA	TRBD1	TRBJ1-1	TRBV6-5	TGTGCCAGCAGTAGACGGGACAGGGTAGCTTTCTTT	CASSRRDRVAFF
NA	NA	TRBJ2-5	TRBV7-6	TGTGCCAGCAGCTTAGCGAACCTCAGAGAGACCCAGTACTTC	CASSLANLRETQYF
NA	NA	TRBJ2-3	TRBV7-6	TGTGCCAGCACCGCGGGACTCCTCACAGATACGCAGTATTTT	CASTAGLLTDTQYF
NA	NA	TRBJ1-4	TRBV9	TGTGCCAGCAGCTTTACAGGTGGGGAACTGTTTTTT	CASSFTGGELFF
NA	NA	TRBJ2-7	TRBV2	TGTGCCAGCAGTGAAGGGACGGGACTCTACGAGCAGTACTTC	CASSEGTGLYEQYF
NA	NA	TRBJ1-1	TRBV7-2	TGTGCCAGCAGCTCTGGACAGCAGAAGAACACTGAAGCTTTCTTT	CASSSGQQKNTEAFF
NA	NA	TRBJ1-1	TRBV7-2	TGTGCCAGCAGCTTAGCATTCTCTGCAGGGGACACTGAAGCTTTCTTT	CASSLAFSAGDTEAFF
NA	NA	TRBJ1-2	TRBV5-1	TGCGCCAGCAGCGTGGATGCACAGGGCCCCTATGGCTACACCTTC	CASSVDAQGPYGYTF
NA	TRBD2	TRBJ2-3	TRBV19	TGTGCCAGTAGTGCGGGACTAGCGGGAGGGCAAGATACGCAGTATTTT	CASSAGLAGGQDTQYF
NA	TRBD2	TRBJ2-5	TRBV7-8	TGTGCCAGCAGCTGGGGACTAGTTTTCGAGACCCAGTACTTC	CASSWGLVFETQYF
NA	NA	TRBJ1-2	TRBV5-1	TGCGCCAGCAGCTTCGGGGAAGTTGGCTACACCTTC	CASSFGEVGYTF
NA	NA	TRBJ2-1	TRBV7-7	TGTGCTAGCAGCCGACTCCTGAGCTCCTACAATGAGCAGTTCTTC	CASSRLLSSYNEQFF
NA	NA	TRBJ2-3	TRBV5-1	TGCGCCAGCAGCTTGGCAGGGGTAGGAGATACGCAGTATTTT	CASSLAGVGDTQYF
NA	TRBD2	TRBJ2-7	TRBV7-9	TGTGCCAGCAGCTTAGACGGGGTACGGGGGGGGGCCCCGTACTTC	CASSLDGVRGGAPYF
NA	TRBD1	TRBJ2-7	TRBV5-1	TGCGCCAGCAGCGCACGACAGGGGGGCGAGCAGTACTTC	CASSARQGGEQYF
NA	NA	TRBJ1-5	TRBV6-6	TGTGCCAGCAGCCTCCGGAGGGATCAGCCCCAGCATTTT	CASSLRRDQPQHF
NA	NA	TRBJ1-1	TRBV6-1	TGTGCCAGCAGTCAAGAGGGGATCCACACTGAAGCTTTCTTT	CASSQEGIHTEAFF
once	NA	TRBJ2-7	TRBV5-6	TGTGCCAGCAATAGAGGCGGGATCTACGAGCAGTACTTC	CASNRGGIYEQYF
NA	NA	TRBJ2-1	TRBV7-2	TGTGCCAGCAGTTCCCCCCCGGAGCTCAATGAGCAGTTCTTC	CASSSPPELNEQFF
NA	TRBD1	TRBJ2-5	TRBV19	TGTGCCAGTAGTGTCCGACAGGGGGATCACGAGACCCAGTACTTC	CASSVRQGDHETQYF
NA	NA	TRBJ1-6	TRBV7-9	TGTGCCAGCAGCATGACAGGTGAAAATTCACCCCTCCACTTT	CASSMTGENSPLHF
NA	NA	TRBJ2-7	TRBV7-2	TGTGCCAGCAGCTTCACGACAGTCGGCGAGCAGTACTTC	CASSFTTVGEQYF
few	NA	TRBJ1-6	TRBV2	TGTGCCAGCAGTGGGGTGGGGCCTCATAATTCACCCCTCCACTTT	CASSGVGPHNSPLHF
NA	NA	TRBJ2-7	TRBV27	TGTGCCAGCGGAACAGCCTACGAGCAGTACTTC	CASGTAYEQYF
NA	TRBD1	TRBJ1-2	TRBV5-6	TGTGCCAGCAGCCTGGAGGGACAGGGCCCGACCCCCTATGGCTACACCTTC	CASSLEGQGPTPYGYTF
NA	NA	TRBJ1-6	TRBV7-9	TGTGCCAGCAGCTTAGTTCAGGGATGGGGTTCACCCCTCCACTTT	CASSLVQGWGSPLHF
NA	NA	TRBJ2-5	TRBV15	TGTGCCACCAGCAGGCCCCCGGGGGAAGAGGAGACCCAGTACTTC	CATSRPPGEEETQYF
NA	TRBD1	TRBJ2-4	TRBV18	TGTGCCAGCTCAGCAACAGGGGGCAGGGCCAAAAACATTCAGTACTTC	CASSATGGRAKNIQYF
NA	NA	TRBJ2-7	TRBV11-1	TGTGCCAGCAGCCGCGGGACAGCGAGCTCCTACGAGCAGTACTTC	CASSRGTASSYEQYF
NA	TRBD1	TRBJ1-4	TRBV19	TGTGCCAGTAGTATGACGGGACAGATAAAACTGTTTTTT	CASSMTGQIKLFF
NA	NA	TRBJ1-1	TRBV5-1	TGCGCCAGCAGCTTGGCGGAGGGTCGGGGCACTGAAGCTTTCTTT	CASSLAEGRGTEAFF
NA	TRBD2	TRBJ2-1	TRBV29-1	TGCAGCGTTACGGGACTAGCGGAGTCACGATACAATGAGCAGTTCTTC	CSVTGLAESRYNEQFF
NA	NA	TRBJ1-3	TRBV19	TGTGCCAGTAGTATAGGGTCGGGTTCTGGAAACACCATATATTTT	CASSIGSGSGNTIYF
once	TRBD1	TRBJ2-2	TRBV18	TGTGCCAGCTCACCACGCCGGGACAGGGTAGAAGGGGAGCTGTTTTTT	CASSPRRDRVEGELFF
NA	NA	TRBJ1-1	TRBV6-5	TGTGCCAGCAGATCCCATAACACTGAAGCTTTCTTT	CASRSHNTEAFF
few	NA	TRBJ1-1	TRBV14	TGTGCCAGCAGCTTATTCAGCGGGGGGATGGGGGTGAACACTGAAGCTTTCTTT	CASSLFSGGMGVNTEAFF
NA	TRBD2	TRBJ2-5	TRBV27	TGTGCCAGCAGGCCGCTAGCGGAAGCGTACCAAGAGACCCAGTACTTC	CASRPLAEAYQETQYF
NA	NA	TRBJ1-2	TRBV4-3	TGCGCCAGCAGCCAAGATACCCCGGTTTATGGCTACACCTTC	CASSQDTPVYGYTF
NA	NA	TRBJ1-1	TRBV4-2	TGTGCCAGCAGCCCATCCGGGTCTTCGAACACTGAAGCTTTCTTT	CASSPSGSSNTEAFF
once	NA	TRBJ1-1	TRBV5-1	TGCGCCAGCAGCTTGCAGGGCACTGAAGCTTTCTTT	CASSLQGTEAFF